The clone carrying this T cell receptor (beta chain) was seen a single time. In the source study's methods: Estimation of nucleated cell counts relied on the amplification of reference gene primers. Method: immunoSEQ multiplex PCR; TCRdb's copy keeps in-frame clones and lacks some. V and J calls plus clone size are reproduced from that table; the DNA served to infer D and trimming. Of about 300,000 clones listed, roughly 91% are singletons. Germline values: CDR1 MGHRA, CDR2 YSYEKL. The germline V and J ends were trimmed by 1 base and 5 bases, with 14 bases remaining between them. The CDR3 totals 16 residues. The data are from a study of blood T cell repertoires in COVID-19. Study background: COVID-19 samples collected from the United States, Italy and Spain covered acute and convalescent phases. T cells, B-cell-depleted T cells, or PBMCs provided the cDNA or gDNA that served as material.

Patients of the Seattle cohort, enrolled during active infection, were followed longitudinally. Sequencing was performed on peripheral blood. The chain employs TRBV4-1 and TRBJ2-2, with D possibly matching TRBD2 (5 bases). The receptor was isolated from a woman aged 25 to 39 with COVID-19, enrolled during active disease. The CDR3 is CASSQAAERMTGELFF. CDR3 in DNA: TGCGCCAGCAGCCAAGCGGCAGAGCGGATGACCGGGGAGCTGTTTTTT.